The rows below give T cell receptor beta chains drawn from one sample of a study of blood T cells in healthy people across ages. TCRdb recomputed calls from the 5' RACE reads with MiXCR, one row per CDR3 protein. The sample contains about 640,000 distinct CDR3 sequences, under 70% of which appear only once. The sample was blood. The receptors were sampled from a man aged 55 to 69 in good health. The CDR3 runs from the conserved cysteine through the conserved F or W. Fields, in order: J gene, V gene, CDR3 protein.

TRBJ2-7	TRBV4-1	CASSQDPDLPCEQYF
TRBJ2-3	TRBV6-6	CASSPWERTSQYF
NA	TRBV25-1	CASIMNGAGETQYF
TRBJ1-2	TRBV4-1	CASSLADRGNYGYTF
NA	TRBV29-1	CSVEGLYEQYF
TRBJ2-7	TRBV5-6	CASSLQGWNEQYF
TRBJ2-7	TRBV6-1	CASSVGTGPRDEQYF
TRBJ2-7	TRBV7-2	CASSLMTSPHEQYF
TRBJ2-4	TRBV12-5	CASPPTAGRPIAKNIQYF
TRBJ1-1	TRBV18	CASSPLKAPGTEAFF
TRBJ2-2	TRBV5-1	CASSPNGRNTGELFF
TRBJ1-2	TRBV6-2/TRBV6-3	CASSYSEGLDYGYTF
TRBJ1-6	TRBV20-1	CSARDRRTANSPLHF
TRBJ2-3	TRBV6-1	CASSDPTSGGAPDTQYF
TRBJ1-5	TRBV6-5	CASSYGGGDQPQHF
TRBJ1-1	TRBV20-1	CSASREGGVTEAFF
TRBJ1-1	TRBV28	CASSPWLNTEAFF
TRBJ2-5	TRBV24-1	CATSDRGRETQYF
TRBJ1-4	TRBV27	CASSEDRGRNEKLFF
TRBJ2-1	TRBV9	CASSSRQEGWDEQFF
TRBJ1-1	TRBV12-3/TRBV12-4	CATSKGLGEAFF
TRBJ2-5	TRBV10-1	CASSESGRPQETQYF
TRBJ1-1	TRBV5-1	CASSLAGLSGEAFF
TRBJ2-7	TRBV6-2/TRBV6-3	CASSSPRAGVSYEQYF
TRBJ1-2	TRBV10-3	CAIGQGKESSDGYTF
TRBJ1-1	TRBV7-9	CASSKKDGMNTEAFF
TRBJ2-7	TRBV12-3/TRBV12-4	CASTEQGSFPYEQYF
TRBJ2-7	TRBV5-6	CASSLGQGLTYEQYF
TRBJ2-3	TRBV7-2	CASSLTPGQGYSTDTQYF
TRBJ2-5	TRBV29-1	CSVDQGGGQPQYF
TRBJ2-3	TRBV5-1	CASSLTRGTVGDTQYF
TRBJ1-2	TRBV2	CASSGDTSNYGYTF
TRBJ1-2	TRBV20-1	CSVPLREVGYGYTF
TRBJ1-2	TRBV2	CASIQRDSYYGYTF
TRBJ1-6	TRBV6-5	CASSEIGDSPLHF
TRBJ2-1	TRBV6-6	CASSPVGYNEQFF
TRBJ2-3	TRBV3-1	CASSQAETGVDTQYF
TRBJ1-2	TRBV27	CASSLQGATGYTF
TRBJ2-5	TRBV18	CASSTTSGANGETQYF
TRBJ2-7	TRBV21-1	CASSKIGPHQTYEQYF
TRBJ1-2	TRBV6-6	CASSYESRDYGYTF
TRBJ1-2	TRBV29-1	CSVDTGTAYGYTF
TRBJ2-5	TRBV7-2	CASSLDWWETQYF
TRBJ2-1	TRBV5-1	CASRWAQYNEQFF
TRBJ2-3	TRBV7-6	CASSLGSGVYTQYF
TRBJ2-5	TRBV7-2	CASSLAWDSKETQYF
TRBJ2-1	TRBV20-1	CSASDGGGGVNEQFF
TRBJ2-1	TRBV10-3	CAISNYSYNEQFF
TRBJ2-3	TRBV10-1	CASSEWSSGGRTQYF
TRBJ2-6	TRBV25-1	CASMFSGANVLTF
TRBJ2-1	TRBV3-1	CASFREGDEQFF
TRBJ2-3	TRBV12-3/TRBV12-4	CASSLRRAGSDTQYF
TRBJ2-5	TRBV10-3	CAIGDSQETQYF
TRBJ2-1	TRBV20-1	CSASPLRTSGATSSYNEQFF
TRBJ2-6	TRBV11-2	CASRNPGSGANVLTF
TRBJ1-2	TRBV4-1	CASSQEVSLVRNYGYTF
TRBJ2-5	TRBV5-1	CASSQQGPRGETQYF
TRBJ1-2	TRBV18	CASSPTRQGTNYGYTF
TRBJ2-7	TRBV15	CATSRAHPSGGIGVDYEQYF
TRBJ2-1	TRBV7-9	CASSSSGGSEQFF